This T cell receptor beta chain is from a study of T cell responses to AZD1222 COVID-19 vaccine. Study outcomes and limitations: A mostly white British donor set with more females was recruited, and clonal diversity was possibly underestimated. Across the whole spike, CD4 TCRs peaked at regions 160-218 and 743-854. Close to half of spike-specific TCRs reportedly recognize unmutated variant regions. Seropositive AZD1222 recipients at baseline numbered only five or six.

This CDR3 comprises 13 residues. CDR1 and CDR2 from the germline V gene are SGHNT and YENEEA. The J segment lost 5 bases and the V segment lost 3 bases, leaving 2 bases of the junction unmatched. TCRdb's copy holds only in-frame clones and misses some; the assay was immunoSEQ multiplex PCR. The table shows some 130,000 clones, with 90% occurring only once. A remark on this clone: Its antigen is unknown.

The sequence came from an adult in good health. The gene calls are TRBV11-3 and TRBJ1-1; the match to TRBD1 covers 8 bases. Sequences were derived from peripheral blood, sampled on day 0 of AZD1222 vaccination. CDR3 in DNA: TGTGCCAGCAGCTTTTACAGGGGGACTGAAGCTTTCTTT. It is translated as CASSFYRGTEAFF.